Below, 30 T cell receptor beta chains from the same sample are listed, as sequenced in a study of a mutant IDH1 vaccine in newly diagnosed glioma (dated by TCRdb to about 2021). Taken with the paper, the label for time point translates to: baseline, week 1 (first vaccination visit). Reading the label with the study, this specimen's treatment or condition is: pre-vaccination baseline after standard-of-care therapy. Libraries came from the immunoSEQ multiplex PCR assay. This is the immuneACCESS table as TCRdb keeps it, with only in-frame sequences that have V and J called. A part of the clones is gone; compared with another copy, unresolved V genes explain less than half, and the rest is unexplained. This sample gives 70,000 or so clones in total; 80% to 90% of them show up just once. Of the sample, approximately 4.4% is held by the ten largest clones. Material: peripheral blood mononuclear cells (PBMCs), obtained from a glioma patient treated with radiotherapy, temozolomide or both. The receptors shown here come from a woman between 18 and 29 years old with glioma. Some clones in this sample may be carry-over from other donors' samples.

V usage is TRBV9 and J usage is TRBJ1-4; D is possibly TRBD1 (5 bases). V lost 4 bases to trimming and J lost 8 bases, with 15 bases between them. The germline gives CDR1 SGDLS, CDR2 YYNGEE. The length of the CDR3 is 14 residues. In DNA form, the CDR3 reads TGTGCCAGCAGCCGGGACCCTAAGGGGGAAAAACTGTTTTTT. Protein sequence: CASSRDPKGEKLFF.

V is TRBV6-1 and J is TRBJ1-2, with 11 bases that match TRBD1. Trimming took 3 bases from V and 4 from J; bases not matched to a gene: 4. Germline-derived CDR1 and CDR2 are MNHNS and SASEGT. This CDR3 has 15 residues. CDR3 sequence: CASSEGTGGLYGYTF. The DNA of the CDR3 is TGTGCCAGCAGTGAGGGGACAGGGGGACTCTATGGCTACACCTTC.

CDR3: CASRAPGQGLWYTF. DNA of the CDR3: TGTGCCAGCAGAGCCCCGGGACAGGGGCTTTGGTACACCTTC. V is TRBV6-6 and J is TRBJ1-2; 10 nucleotides line up with TRBD1. This CDR3 comprises 14 residues. Trimming at V came to 6 bases and at J to 11 bases, leaving 12 bases not matched to a gene. CDR1 and CDR2 (germline): MNHNY, SVGAGI (reference sequence).

The V call is TRBV29-1, the J call TRBJ2-4; D is ambiguous. With 0 bases removed from V and 8 bases from J, the gap between germline ends came to 14 bases. Germline V gene lookup returns CDR1 SQVTM and CDR2 ANQGSEA. This CDR3 has 14 amino acids. This CDR3 is CSVEDQATQYIQYF. In DNA, the CDR3 is TGCAGCGTTGAAGATCAGGCGACCCAATACATTCAGTACTTC. Based on the CDR3 plus reference TRBV29-1 and TRBJ2-4, the full variable domain is SAVISQKPSRDICQRGTSLTIQCQVDSQVTMMFWYRQQPGQSLTLIATANQGSEATYESGFVIDKFPISRPNLTFSTLTVSNMSPEDSSIYLCSVEDQATQYIQYFGAGTRLSVL.

The V gene is TRBV15, the J gene TRBJ2-5, with 10 bases identical to TRBD2. The length of the CDR3 is 16 residues. V shed 5 bases and J 2 bases; nucleotides not matched to a gene: 8. CDR1 is LNHNV and CDR2 is YYDKDF in the germline V gene (reference sequence). The CDR3 sequence is CATSVGLAAYQETQYF. CDR3 coding DNA: TGTGCCACCAGCGTCGGACTAGCGGCTTATCAAGAGACCCAGTACTTC.

V is TRBV11-2 and J is TRBJ2-5, with 7 bases fitting TRBD2. CDR1 and CDR2 (germline): SGHAT, FQNNGV. The CDR3 spans 13 residues. The V gene end was trimmed by 11 bases and the J gene end by 2 bases; junction bases not matched to a gene: 8. For the CDR3, the DNA is TGTGCCGGCGCCCGGGGGGTTCAAGAGACCCAGTACTTC. Residues: CAGARGVQETQYF.

The J gene is TRBJ2-7, the V gene TRBV10-3; D gene unclear. The CDR3 runs to 12 residues. Looked up from germline, CDR1 is ENHRY and CDR2 is SYGVKD. Trimming left V 4 bases short and J 6 bases short, with 10 bases between. In DNA form, the CDR3 reads TGTGCCATCAGTGCCTCCTTAGGCGAGCAGTACTTC. This gives the protein CAISASLGEQYF.

The chain employs TRBV30 and TRBJ2-7; TRBD2 matches 10 bases. With V trimmed by 3 bases and J by 5 bases, 10 bases remained unmatched. The CDR3 contains 15 residues. Germline V gene lookup returns CDR1 GTSNPN and CDR2 SVGIG (reference sequence). The CDR3 nucleotides read TGTGCCTGGAGCGCTCTTAGCGGGAGGTTCCACGAGCAGTACTTC. It yields the protein CAWSALSGRFHEQYF.

This clone occurred a few times. The V and J genes are TRBV6-1 and TRBJ2-3, with 11 bases matching TRBD2. Germline trimming cut 8 bases from V and 4 bases from J; bases unmatched to any gene: 8. This CDR3 region has 15 residues. Germline loops: CDR1 MNHNS, CDR2 SASEGT. In DNA form, the CDR3 reads TGTGCCAGCGCCTCACTAGCGGGAGATTCAGATACGCAGTATTTT. This gives the protein CASASLAGDSDTQYF.

This chain connects TRBV2 to TRBJ1-6; D might be TRBD1 (6 bases). Germline CDR1 SNHLY, CDR2 FYNNEI. Trimming removed 4 bases at V and 9 bases at J, with 16 bases between. CDR3 size: 15 residues. CDR3 in DNA: TGTGCCAGCAGTGGACAGGTCCGAGGAGGTTCACCCCTCCACTTT. This gives the protein CASSGQVRGGSPLHF.

The chain couples TRBV5-1 to TRBJ2-7, with 7 nucleotides matching TRBD1. V lost 1 base, J lost 5 bases, and 6 bases stayed unmatched. CDR3 length equals 14 residues. CDR1 and CDR2 from the germline V gene are SGHRS and YFSETQ. The CDR3 bases are TGCGCCAGCAGCTTGACAGGGGCGAGCCACGAGCAGTACTTC. Translation: CASSLTGASHEQYF.

As DNA, the CDR3 is TGTGCCAGCAGCTTAGTCGGGGAGCCCCAGTTCTTC. Its translation: CASSLVGEPQFF. J is TRBJ2-1 and V is TRBV7-2; D might be TRBD2 (5 bases). The ends were cut back, 1 base at V and 13 bases at J, with 11 bases in the middle. The CDR3 extends over 12 amino acids. Per germline, CDR1 SGHTA and CDR2 FQGNSA.

The CDR3 here is CSGKRTASGNEQFF. The CDR3 nucleotides read TGCAGCGGGAAAAGGACAGCCAGTGGGAATGAGCAGTTCTTC. V is TRBV29-1 and J is TRBJ2-1; TRBD1 might be the D (6 bases). The germline V gene has CDR1 SQVTM and CDR2 ANQGSEA. The CDR3 totals 14 residues. V was cut by 7 bases and J by 7 bases, with 20 bases left in between.

The chain links TRBV29-1 to TRBJ1-5; D is undetermined. The V and J ends lost 4 bases and 1 base respectively, with 5 bases between them. From germline, CDR1 is SQVTM and CDR2 ANQGSEA. The CDR3 length is 12 residues. CDR3 in DNA: TGCAGCGTTGGGGGAAGCAATCAGCCCCAGCATTTT. It codes for CSVGGSNQPQHF.

V is TRBV18 and J is TRBJ2-3, with D possibly being TRBD1 or TRBD2 (6 bases each). Germline CDR1 is KGHSH and CDR2 is LQKENI. The ends were cut back, 6 bases at V and 3 bases at J, with 22 bases in the middle. The length of the CDR3 is 17 residues. CDR3 sequence: CASSPRRTGGGTDTQYF. As DNA, the CDR3 is TGTGCCAGCTCTCCTCGTCGAACTGGAGGGGGGACAGATACGCAGTATTTT.

This rearrangement joins TRBV27 to TRBJ1-5; D not certain. With 4 bases removed from V and 4 bases from J, the gap between germline ends came to 8 bases. Germline V lookup: CDR1 MNHEY, CDR2 SMNVEV (reference sequence). The CDR3 is 13 residues long. In DNA form, the CDR3 reads TGTGCCAGCAGTTCCCAGTCTAATCAGCCCCAGCATTTT. This encodes CASSSQSNQPQHF.

Turning to this clone: Other DNA sequences in the sample encode the same CDR3. The chain uses TRBV6-1 and TRBJ2-7; TRBD1 agrees at 8 bases. V gave up 6 bases and J gave up 3 bases; unmatched junction bases: 4. CDR3 length equals 13 residues. Germline loops: CDR1 MNHNS, CDR2 SASEGT. CDR3 nucleotides: TGTGCCAGCAGCGAGACAGGGGTCTACGAGCAGTACTTC. It encodes CASSETGVYEQYF.

The chain links TRBV10-2 to TRBJ2-5; no clear D gene. CDR3 length: 10 amino acids. Germline lookup yields CDR1 WSHSY and CDR2 SAAADI. Trimming removed 5 bases at V and 4 bases at J, with 2 bases between. CDR3 bases: TGCGCCAGCAGTAGAGAGACCCAGTACTTC. It specifies CASSRETQYF.

The chain uses TRBV7-2 and TRBJ2-5; 14 bases fit TRBD2. Unmatched junction bases numbered 0, after V lost 1 base and J lost 2 bases. CDR3 length equals 16 residues. The V gene's germline CDR1 is SGHTA and CDR2 FQGNSA. CDR3 residues: CASSLGLAGGQETQYF. The CDR3 DNA sequence: TGTGCCAGCAGCTTAGGACTAGCGGGGGGGCAAGAGACCCAGTACTTC.

As to this clone: Compared with germline, one end of the junction differs, possibly owing to a read error. The rearrangement uses TRBV29-1 and TRBJ2-7; possible D gene TRBD1, 6 bases. The V gene's germline CDR1 is SQVTM and CDR2 ANQGSEA. This CDR3 spans 12 amino acids. Here the CDR3 reads CSVEGAGTQTLF. In DNA, the CDR3 is TGCAGCGTTGAGGGTGCCGGGACACAGACGCTCTTC.

This clone showed up just a few times. The rearrangement joins TRBV25-1 to TRBJ1-5; D unresolved. The CDR3 loop spans 14 amino acids. Germline values: CDR1 MGHDK, CDR2 SYGVNS. V was shortened by 4 bases and J by 5 bases, with 12 bases between the two germline ends. DNA of the CDR3: TGTGCCAGCAGTGTAGGTGGAGGTCATCAGCCCCAGCATTTT. This gives the protein CASSVGGGHQPQHF. The full variable domain, in which reference TRBV25-1 and TRBJ1-5 provide the parts outside the CDR3, is EADIYQTPRYLVIGTGKKITLECSQTMGHDKMYWYQQDPGMELHLIHYSYGVNSTEKGDLSSESTVSRIRTEHFPLTLESARPSHTSQYLCASSVGGGHQPQHFGDGTRLSIL.

The chain employs TRBV6-5 and TRBJ2-7; unclear D gene. From germline, CDR1 is MNHEY and CDR2 SVGAGI. With 0 bases removed from V and 0 bases from J, the gap between germline ends came to 9 bases. The CDR3 contains 15 residues. The CDR3 region is CASSYSPANSYEQYF. CDR3 coding DNA: TGTGCCAGCAGTTACTCACCAGCGAACTCCTACGAGCAGTACTTC.

V and J are TRBV6-1 and TRBJ1-4, with a weak D call TRBD1 (5 bases). The CDR3 runs to 14 residues. Trimming stripped 4 bases from V and 4 bases from J, with 10 bases between. Germline V gives CDR1 MNHNS, CDR2 SASEGT. DNA of the CDR3: TGTGCCAGCAGTGGGCAGGGCCTTAATGAAAAACTGTTTTTT. It yields the protein CASSGQGLNEKLFF.

This chain joins TRBV6-5 and TRBJ1-1; D is ambiguous. In germline, CDR1 is MNHEY, CDR2 SVGAGI. This CDR3 has 11 residues. V shed 2 bases and J shed 8 bases, with 6 bases lying between them. This chain's CDR3 is CASSYRMEAFF. Here the CDR3 DNA reads TGTGCCAGCAGTTACAGGATGGAAGCTTTCTTT.

This clone was counted a few times. The V call is TRBV5-1, the J call TRBJ1-1; tentative D call: TRBD1 (5 bases). Deletions cut 0 bases from V and 3 bases from J, with 9 bases between. The CDR3 extends over 14 amino acids. Germline values: CDR1 SGHRS, CDR2 YFSETQ. As DNA, the CDR3 is TGCGCCAGCAGCTTGGGGCGCAGGGACACTGAAGCTTTCTTT. Amino acid sequence: CASSLGRRDTEAFF. The entire variable domain, with the rest obtained from reference TRBV5-1 and TRBJ1-1, is as follows: KAGVTQTPRYLIKTRGQQVTLSCSPISGHRSVSWYQQTPGQGLQFLFEYFSETQRNKGNFPGRFSGRQFSNSRSEMNVSTLELGDSALYLCASSLGRRDTEAFFGQGTRLTVV.

The chain combines TRBV6-1 with TRBJ1-1; D is unclear. Germline V CDR1 and CDR2: MNHNS, SASEGT. With 2 bases removed from V and 3 bases from J, the gap between germline ends came to 16 bases. The CDR3 sequence is 16 residues long. The CDR3 coding sequence is TGTGCCAGCAGTGAAAATAAGCGGTTCGTCGACACTGAAGCTTTCTTT. It yields the protein CASSENKRFVDTEAFF.

CDR3 protein: CASSAGPPSYEQYF. The CDR3 region has the DNA TGTGCCAGCAGTGCCGGACCACCCTCCTACGAGCAGTACTTC. The chain links TRBV2 to TRBJ2-7; D is unresolved. This CDR3 has 14 residues. In germline, CDR1 is SNHLY, CDR2 FYNNEI. V was clipped by 4 bases and J by 0 bases, with 10 bases between them. The full variable domain, rest sourced from reference TRBV2 and TRBJ2-7, is EPEVTQTPSHQVTQMGQEVILRCVPISNHLYFYWYRQILGQKVEFLVSFYNNEISEKSEIFDDQFSVERPDGSNFTLKIRSTKLEDSAMYFCASSAGPPSYEQYFGPGTRLTVT.

The CDR3 loop is CSVEGRTGTGTGIGFF. The DNA for the CDR3 is TGCAGCGTTGAAGGCCGAACCGGGACAGGGACTGGTATAGGTTTCTTT. This rearrangement joins TRBV29-1 to TRBJ1-1; 9 bases are shared with TRBD1. This CDR3 has 16 residues. CDR1 is SQVTM and CDR2 is ANQGSEA in the germline V gene. V lost 1 base to trimming and J lost 13 bases; unmatched junction nucleotides: 19.

The gene calls are TRBV5-6 and TRBJ1-5, with 7 bases matching TRBD1. Germline CDR1 SGHDT, CDR2 YYEEEE. This CDR3 has 15 residues. After removal of 4 bases from V and 5 bases from J, the junction contained 9 bases not matched to a gene. Here the CDR3 reads CASSQNDREHQPQHF. In nucleotides, the CDR3 is TGTGCCAGCAGCCAAAACGACAGGGAACATCAGCCCCAGCATTTT.

The gene calls are TRBV6-1 and TRBJ2-2, with 10 bases fitting TRBD2. V was clipped by 5 bases and J by 6 bases; unmatched bases: 6. Looked up from germline, CDR1 is MNHNS and CDR2 is SASEGT. CDR3 length: 15 residues. The CDR3 protein is CASSPPSGRAGELFF. In nucleotides, the CDR3 is TGTGCCAGCAGTCCTCCTAGCGGGAGAGCCGGGGAGCTGTTTTTT.